The entry below gives a single T cell receptor (beta chain) sequence along with its context. The antigen remains unidentified. The PCR was carried out with 60 Vbeta primers and 13 Jbeta primers. Libraries were prepared by immunoSEQ multiplex PCR; TCRdb keeps only in-frame clonotypes and omits some of them. The sample holds some 150,000 clones. This record belongs to a study of cytomegalovirus exposure and HLA in healthy donors. Study details: As released early, the data held approximately 80 million unique TCRs from HLA-typed donors.

Regarding the study as a whole: Apart from CMV serostatus, no immune exposure information was available.

V was cut by 6 bases and J by 0 bases, with 13 bases left in between. Germline V CDR1 and CDR2: SEHNR, FQNEAQ (reference sequence). The CDR3 sequence is 15 residues long. The chain carries TRBV7-9 and TRBJ2-3; tentatively, D is TRBD2 (5 bases). Sequenced sample: PBMCs. The clonotype originates from a man aged 35 to 55 in good health and CMV-seronegative. The CDR3 DNA sequence: TGTGCCAGCAGTCTTCCGGGGATAAGCACAGATACGCAGTATTTT. Residues: CASSLPGISTDTQYF.